A selection of T cell receptor beta chains follows, all from one sample in a study of shared clonotypes between healthy human individuals. The repertoire was sequenced with immunoSEQ multiplex PCR; TCRdb's copy has only in-frame clones and lacks some. The table shows around 990,000 clones, with roughly 80% occurring only once. Sequenced input: memory CD4+ T cells from PBMCs. The origin of the receptors is a man aged 18 to 35 in good health. Some clones in this sample may be carry-over from other donors' samples. Each CDR3 is given with its conserved first and last residue. The D gene is left open where the match is weak. Expanded clones are given a class, and other clones once, few, many or no size at all.

NA NA TRBJ1-3 TRBV5-1 TGCGCCAGCAGCTTCGGGGAGGGAGGATCTGGAAACACCATATATTTT CASSFGEGGSGNTIYF
NA NA TRBJ2-3 TRBV10-1 TGCGCCAGCAGGCCGGGACTCCAAAGCACAGATACGCAGTATTTT CASRPGLQSTDTQYF
NA many TRBJ2-2 TRBV2 TGTGCCAGCAGTGGGAAGGCAAGGAGCACCGGGGAGCTGTTTTTT CASSGKARSTGELFF
TRBD2 many TRBJ2-1 TRBV7-3 TGTGCCAGCAGCCAAGTAGCGGGAGTATACAATGAGCAGTTCTTC CASSQVAGVYNEQFF
TRBD1 NA TRBJ1-2 TRBV27 TGTGCCAGCAGCTACAGACAGGGGGTGGGCTATGGCTACACCTTC CASSYRQGVGYGYTF
NA NA TRBJ1-1 TRBV5-1 TGCGCCAGCAGCTATGGACAGCCGAACACTGAAGCTTTCTTT CASSYGQPNTEAFF
NA NA TRBJ2-3 TRBV20-1 TGCAGTGCCCACCAAGCGGATACGCAGTATTTT CSAHQADTQYF
TRBD1 NA TRBJ1-5 TRBV9 TGTGCCAGCAGCGTCCGGGACAGGGATGAGCCCCAGCATTTT CASSVRDRDEPQHF
TRBD1 NA TRBJ2-7 TRBV2 TGTGCCACCGAACCGGGACAGGGGTCGGGCGAGCAGTACTTC CATEPGQGSGEQYF
NA many TRBJ1-1 TRBV6-6 TGTGCCAGCACCGCCCCCGGAGGAAGTGGCACTGAAGCTTTCTTT CASTAPGGSGTEAFF
NA NA TRBJ2-1 TRBV6-5 TGTGCCAGCAGTTACGGATACAATGAGCAGTTCTTC CASSYGYNEQFF
TRBD1 few TRBJ1-5 TRBV7-9 TGTGCCAGCAGCCCGGGACAGGGGGTCAATCAGCCCCAGCATTTT CASSPGQGVNQPQHF
TRBD1 NA TRBJ1-3 TRBV5-4 TGTGCCAGCAGCGAGGGGACAGCTAGCTCTGGAAACACCATATATTTT CASSEGTASSGNTIYF
NA NA TRBJ1-1 TRBV2 TGTGCCAGCAACCGAATGAACACTGAAGCTTTCTTT CASNRMNTEAFF